One sample yielded the 20 T cell receptor beta chains listed below, sequenced in a study of early T cells in non-severe SARS-CoV-2 infection. MiXCR was run by TCRdb on the 5' RACE reads, yielding one entry per CDR3 protein. The sample holds approximately 35,000 distinct CDR3 sequences, approximately 6% seen once. Material for sequencing was whole blood. The origin of the receptors is an adult who was a healthcare worker with PCR-confirmed SARS-CoV-2 infection or an uninfected control (not recorded which).

This clonotype was seen more than once but under ten times. CDR3: CASSLVGTGGYEQYF. In nucleotides, the CDR3 is TGTGCCAGCAGCTTAGTTGGGACAGGGGGTTACGAGCAGTACTTC. V usage is TRBV7-9 and J usage is TRBJ2-7; 11 positions agree with TRBD1. The V gene end was trimmed by 1 base and the J gene end by 4 bases; junction bases not matched to a gene: 3. The CDR3 has 15 amino acids. Looked up from germline, CDR1 is SEHNR and CDR2 is FQNEAQ (reference sequence).

This clonotype was seen many times. The chain carries TRBV4-1 and TRBJ1-2, with D tentatively TRBD1 (6 bases). This CDR3 region has 15 residues. Germline CDR1 and CDR2: MGHRA and YSYEKL. The V end was cut by 1 base, the J end by 3 bases, with 12 bases between. In DNA, the CDR3 is TGCGCCAGCAGCCAAGTAAAGGGGGTGGACTATGGCTACACCTTC. Residues: CASSQVKGVDYGYTF.

The sample holds many counts of this clonotype. The V gene is TRBV20-1, the J gene TRBJ1-5; D not resolved. The CDR3 consists of 12 residues. Germline loops: CDR1 DFQATT, CDR2 SNEGSKA (reference sequence). Trimming took off 3 bases at V and 6 bases at J, with 9 bases between the two ends. CDR3: CSASQGSQPQHF. For the CDR3, the DNA is TGCAGTGCTAGCCAAGGAAGTCAGCCCCAGCATTTT.

The rearrangement uses TRBV5-5 and TRBJ2-7; D is ambiguous. This CDR3 has 14 amino acids. CDR1 and CDR2 from the germline V gene are SGHKS and YYEKEE (reference sequence). Trimming cost V 5 bases and J 0 bases, with 12 bases left between them. The CDR3 sequence: CASRRGEFSYEQYF. The CDR3 bases are TGTGCCAGCAGACGTGGGGAATTCTCCTACGAGCAGTACTTC.

This clonotype was counted at least ten times. This rearrangement joins TRBV2 to TRBJ1-2; TRBD1 is a possible D gene (5 bases). Germline loops: CDR1 SNHLY, CDR2 FYNNEI. There are 12 residues in the CDR3. V lost 4 bases and J lost 4, with 7 bases in between. This chain's CDR3 is CASSGDSYGYTF. The CDR3 region has the DNA TGTGCCAGCAGTGGTGACAGCTATGGCTACACCTTC.

This clonotype was seen repeatedly, ten times or more. The gene calls are TRBV30 and TRBJ2-2, with D tentatively TRBD1 (6 bases). V lost 6 bases to trimming and J lost 2 bases, with 16 bases between them. CDR3 length: 15 residues. CDR1 GTSNPN and CDR2 SVGIG come from the germline V gene (reference sequence). The CDR3: CACPPGTHNTGELFF. The CDR3 DNA is TGTGCCTGCCCCCCCGGGACACATAACACCGGGGAGCTGTTTTTT.

This clonotype was detected ten times or more. The chain is built from TRBV18 and TRBJ2-7; D perhaps matches TRBD2 (5 bases). CDR1 and CDR2 (germline): KGHSH, LQKENI. The CDR3 spans 15 residues. V was pared by 1 base and J by 7 bases, with 17 bases between. The DNA for the CDR3 is TGTGCCAGCTCACCACAGGCCAGCCAAACGGGAGAGCAGTACTTC. It codes for CASSPQASQTGEQYF.

This clonotype was picked up many times. V and J are TRBV7-2 and TRBJ2-2; 10 bases map to TRBD2. Trimming at V came to 4 bases and at J to 4 bases, leaving 12 bases not matched to a gene. Germline CDR1 is SGHTA and CDR2 is FQGNSA. The CDR3 length is 18 residues. CDR3 nucleotide sequence: TGTGCCAGCAGCTACCCAACAAGACTAGCGGGTCTCACCGGGGAGCTGTTTTTT. Amino acid sequence: CASSYPTRLAGLTGELFF.

This clonotype was counted ten times or more. The chain links TRBV27 to TRBJ2-3, with D tentatively TRBD1 or TRBD2 (5 bases each). In germline, CDR1 is MNHEY, CDR2 SMNVEV (reference sequence). The CDR3 consists of 16 residues. V was pared by 1 base and J by 4 bases, with 15 bases between. This CDR3 is CASSLLRGNPSDTQYF. CDR3 in DNA: TGTGCCAGCAGTTTATTGAGGGGAAATCCGTCAGATACGCAGTATTTT.

Many counts were recorded for this clonotype. V and J are TRBV6-1 and TRBJ1-1, with D unclear. The CDR3 totals 15 residues. The ends were cut back, 0 bases at V and 2 bases at J, with 10 bases in the middle. Germline V gene lookup returns CDR1 MNHNS and CDR2 SASEGT. The CDR3 loop is CASSEAGAGNTEAFF. The CDR3 DNA reads TGTGCCAGCAGTGAAGCGGGAGCGGGTAACACTGAAGCTTTCTTT.

At least ten counts were recorded for this clonotype. The rearrangement uses TRBV5-5 and TRBJ2-1; 7 positions match TRBD1. With 0 bases clipped from V and 2 bases from J, the junction kept 2 bases outside the gene matches. The CDR3 sequence is 15 residues long. CDR1 and CDR2 from the germline V gene are SGHKS and YYEKEE (reference sequence). CDR3 nucleotide sequence: TGTGCCAGCAGCTTGGTCGGACAGGCCTACAATGAGCAGTTCTTC. Its translation is CASSLVGQAYNEQFF.

This clonotype was counted between two and nine times. The chain employs TRBV20-1 and TRBJ2-2; 7 nucleotides match TRBD2. Germline lookup yields CDR1 DFQATT and CDR2 SNEGSKA (reference sequence). Trimming at V came to 6 bases and at J to 6 bases, leaving 13 bases not matched to a gene. CDR3 size: 15 residues. DNA for the CDR3: TGCAGTGCCACAGAGGGCGCGGGAGAGTCCGGGGAGCTGTTTTTT. Translation: CSATEGAGESGELFF.

The chain employs TRBV6-2 or TRBV6-3 and TRBJ2-6; 7 positions match TRBD1. V trimming: 6 bases; J trimming: 0 bases; junction bases outside the gene matches: 14. Germline CDR1 MNHEY, CDR2 SVGEGT. The CDR3 has 19 residues. The CDR3, as DNA: TGTGCCAGCAGCCTTTTCTCAGGGGGATCCTCCTCTGGGGCCAACGTCCTGACTTTC. Its protein is CASSLFSGGSSSGANVLTF.

By proportion, this clonotype is medium-sized. The chain uses TRBV6-4 and TRBJ2-3, with TRBD2 matching over 14 bases. The CDR3 is 15 amino acids. Germline V gene lookup returns CDR1 MRHNA and CDR2 SNTAGT. The V segment lost 3 bases and the J segment 4 bases; nucleotides outside the gene matches: 0. This chain's CDR3 is CASSETSGGADTQYF. For the CDR3, the DNA is TGTGCCAGCAGTGAGACTAGCGGGGGGGCAGATACGCAGTATTTT.

The genes are TRBV6-4 and TRBJ2-3; TRBD1 matches at 7 bases. The CDR3 covers 14 residues. Unmatched junction bases numbered 4, after V lost 3 bases and J lost 4 bases. Germline V lookup: CDR1 MRHNA, CDR2 SNTAGT. The CDR3 region is CASSEGQAADTQYF. The CDR3, as DNA: TGTGCCAGCAGTGAAGGACAGGCCGCAGATACGCAGTATTTT.

This clonotype was counted many times. The rearrangement uses TRBV20-1 and TRBJ2-4; TRBD2 might be the D (6 bases). This CDR3 has 16 residues. Germline lookup yields CDR1 DFQATT and CDR2 SNEGSKA (reference sequence). Trimming shortened V by 3 bases and J by 6 bases, and 21 bases separated the two germline ends. CDR3: CSASRNLAWRGNIQYF. DNA for the CDR3: TGCAGTGCTAGCCGCAATCTAGCCTGGCGGGGAAACATTCAGTACTTC.

This clonotype was detected ten times or more. The J gene is TRBJ1-1, the V gene TRBV7-9; 7 nucleotides line up with TRBD1. V lost 2 bases and J lost 4; bases outside the gene matches: 4. CDR1 is SEHNR, CDR2 FQNEAQ, per germline (reference sequence). The CDR3 length is 14 residues. This CDR3 is CASSLQGEGTEAFF. The CDR3 region has the DNA TGTGCCAGCAGCTTACAGGGGGAAGGCACTGAAGCTTTCTTT.

This clonotype was counted many times. V is TRBV12-3 or TRBV12-4 and J is TRBJ2-2, with TRBD2 matching over 12 bases. Trimming took 4 bases from V and 3 from J; bases not matched to a gene: 6. The CDR3 has 17 residues. Here the CDR3 DNA reads TGTGCCAGCAGTTCCCTAGCGGGGGGGCCATACACCGGGGAGCTGTTTTTT. Residues: CASSSLAGGPYTGELFF.

This clonotype was counted many times. The genes are TRBV21-1 and TRBJ1-6. TRBV21-1 is described as a pseudogene. The CDR3 spans 17 residues. CDR3 nucleotides: TGTGCCAGCAGCGGTCTGTTGGATAGATCCTATAATTCACCCCTCCACTTT. It translates to CASSGLLDRSYNSPLHF.

The chain is built from TRBV28 and TRBJ1-2; TRBD1 agrees at 9 bases. The V and J ends lost 6 bases and 4 bases, in that order; junction bases with no gene match: 3. Germline values: CDR1 MDHEN, CDR2 SYDVKM. This CDR3 is built from 13 residues. CDR3 DNA sequence: TGTGCCAGCAGGGGACAGGGTTCCTATGGCTACACCTTC. It is translated as CASRGQGSYGYTF.